One sample yielded the 21 T cell receptor beta chains listed below, sequenced in a study of T cell responses to AZD1222 COVID-19 vaccine. Some clones are missing from TCRdb's copy, which holds only in-frame ones; the method was immunoSEQ multiplex PCR. The sample has about 160,000 clones, approximately 93% seen once. This specimen was peripheral blood, taken on day 0 of AZD1222 vaccination. These TCRs come from an adult in good health.

This chain uses TRBV12-3 or TRBV12-4 with TRBJ1-6, with D possibly being TRBD1 (5 bases). The CDR3 is 13 amino acids. The V and J ends lost 5 bases and 9 bases respectively, with 11 bases between them. The CDR3 reads CASSQQGFSPLHF. CDR3 sequence (DNA): TGTGCCAGCAGTCAGCAGGGTTTTTCACCCCTCCACTTT.

The CDR3 nucleotides read TGCAGTGCTAGTCGTGTGCGGAACACTGAAGCTTTCTTT. This gives the protein CSASRVRNTEAFF. J is TRBJ1-1 and V is TRBV20-1; D is unresolved. Germline loops: CDR1 DFQATT, CDR2 SNEGSKA (reference sequence). V shed 3 bases and J shed 1 base, with 9 bases lying between them. CDR3 length equals 13 residues.

This chain connects TRBV29-1 to TRBJ1-1, with D hard to call. V was shortened by 7 bases and J by 7 bases, with 19 bases between the two germline ends. The CDR3 consists of 13 residues. Germline V gene data show CDR1 as SQVTM and CDR2 as ANQGSEA. In nucleotides, the CDR3 is TGCAGCGCTCGACGTCCCGGAGGCAATGAAGCTTTCTTT. Protein: CSARRPGGNEAFF.

The chain employs TRBV5-1 and TRBJ1-3; possible D gene TRBD1, 5 bases. CDR3 length equals 16 residues. The germline CDR1 and CDR2 sequences are SGHRS and YFSETQ. V shed 4 bases and J shed 0 bases, with 14 bases lying between them. The CDR3 DNA reads as TGCGCCAGCAGCATATCCGGGACCCACTCTGGAAACACCATATATTTT. Translating gives CASSISGTHSGNTIYF.

V gene TRBV18 combines with J gene TRBJ2-7, with D possibly TRBD1 on 5 matching bases. Trimming stripped 2 bases from V and 5 bases from J, with 25 bases between. Germline CDR1 reads KGHSH; CDR2 reads LQKENI. The CDR3 covers 18 residues. Here the CDR3 reads CASSPVIGLTVSIHEQYF. CDR3 DNA sequence: TGTGCCAGCTCACCAGTTATAGGGTTGACAGTTTCTATACACGAGCAGTACTTC.

The rearrangement links TRBV5-1 to TRBJ1-1, with a possible D match to TRBD1 (5 bases). The germline gives CDR1 SGHRS, CDR2 YFSETQ. Trimming left V 0 bases short and J 6 bases short, with 9 bases between. The CDR3 sequence is 13 residues long. In nucleotides, the CDR3 is TGCGCCAGCAGCTTGGCAGGGAGCGCTGAAGCTTTCTTT. Translation: CASSLAGSAEAFF.

The chain has TRBV28 and TRBJ1-4; 7 bases map to TRBD1. Germline CDR1 is MDHEN and CDR2 is SYDVKM. The CDR3 has 15 residues. Trimming took 6 bases from V and 2 from J; bases not matched to a gene: 6. The CDR3 DNA reads TGTGCCAGCAGCCGCCCGGGACAGACTAATGAAAAACTGTTTTTT. The encoded protein is CASSRPGQTNEKLFF.

V is TRBV6-5 and J is TRBJ1-2, with D perhaps matching TRBD1 (6 bases). V was pared by 10 bases and J by 8 bases, with 14 bases between. This CDR3 has 11 amino acids. From germline, CDR1 is MNHEY and CDR2 SVGAGI. The CDR3 DNA sequence: TGTGCCACCTCGCTGGGGGCCGGCTACACCTTC. The encoded protein is CATSLGAGYTF.

V is TRBV3-1 (or the pseudogene TRBV3-2) and J is TRBJ2-1; D is unresolved. Germline lookup yields CDR1 LGHDT and CDR2 YNNKEL (reference sequence). V lost 2 bases and J lost 9, with 14 bases in between. The CDR3 length is 14 residues. The CDR3 coding sequence is TGTGCCAGCAGCCAACAACTCCCTCTCGGTGAGCAGTTCTTC. Translation gives CASSQQLPLGEQFF.

The chain joins TRBV10-3 to TRBJ1-1, with a tentative D call TRBD1 (5 bases). V lost 3 bases and J lost 1, with 12 bases in between. The CDR3 is made up of 15 amino acids. Looked up from germline, CDR1 is ENHRY and CDR2 is SYGVKD. CDR3 in DNA: TGTGCCATCAGTGATTTCGGGACGAGGAACACTGAAGCTTTCTTT. Amino acids: CAISDFGTRNTEAFF.

The chain is built from TRBV19 and TRBJ1-6; D is unclear. V shed 1 base and J shed 3 bases, with 4 bases lying between them. The CDR3 runs to 14 residues. Per germline, CDR1 LNHDA and CDR2 SQIVND (reference sequence). The chain's CDR3 is CASSIVDYNSPLHF. CDR3 bases: TGTGCCAGTAGTATAGTCGACTATAATTCACCCCTCCACTTT.

The V and J genes are TRBV15 and TRBJ1-6; 9 bases are a match to TRBD1. From germline, CDR1 is LNHNV and CDR2 YYDKDF (reference sequence). Losses at the gene ends were 0 bases for V and 7 bases for J; bases not matched to a gene: 4. This CDR3 comprises 16 residues. The DNA of the CDR3 is TGTGCCACCAGCAGAGACAGACAGGGGGTAAATTCACCCCTCCACTTT. Protein sequence: CATSRDRQGVNSPLHF.

For the CDR3, the DNA is TGTGCCACCAGCCGGGACAGGGGCCCCTGGGAGCAGTACTTC. This codes for CATSRDRGPWEQYF. The chain joins TRBV15 to TRBJ2-7; TRBD1 matches 10 bases. This CDR3 has 14 amino acids. Germline CDR1 and CDR2: LNHNV and YYDKDF (reference sequence). Losses at the gene ends were 5 bases for V and 7 bases for J; bases not matched to a gene: 8.

The V gene is TRBV2, the J gene TRBJ1-2; 8 bases line up with TRBD1. The V gene end was trimmed by 7 bases and the J gene end by 8 bases; junction bases not matched to a gene: 9. The CDR3 extends over 13 amino acids. Germline V gene sequence: CDR1 SNHLY, CDR2 FYNNEI. CDR3 loop: CASMRGTGHGYTF. CDR3 in DNA: TGTGCCAGCATGAGAGGGACAGGACACGGCTACACCTTC.

The chain combines TRBV6-4 with TRBJ2-7, with no clear D. The CDR3 is 19 residues long. The germline CDR1 and CDR2 sequences are MRHNA and SNTAGT. V shed 0 bases and J shed 0 bases, with 21 bases lying between them. The CDR3 sequence is CASSDSRSDKERDSYEQYF. The CDR3 DNA sequence: TGTGCCAGCAGTGACTCGAGGTCAGATAAGGAAAGGGACTCCTACGAGCAGTACTTC.

The chain uses TRBV18 and TRBJ1-4; D is undetermined. V was cut by 2 bases and J by 0 bases, with 13 bases left in between. Germline V CDR1 and CDR2: KGHSH, LQKENI. This CDR3 has 17 residues. CDR3 sequence reads: CASSPTWVGTTNEKLFF. CDR3 bases: TGTGCCAGCTCACCAACCTGGGTGGGGACAACTAATGAAAAACTGTTTTTT.

The gene calls are TRBV11-1 and TRBJ1-1, with D possibly TRBD1 on 5 matching bases. The V gene's germline CDR1 is SGHAT and CDR2 FQDESV (reference sequence). CDR3 length: 12 amino acids. The germline V and J ends were trimmed by 4 bases and 5 bases, with 8 bases remaining between them. CDR3 amino acids: CASSSPGTEAFF. In DNA, the CDR3 is TGTGCCAGCAGCTCCCCAGGGACTGAAGCTTTCTTT.

The rearrangement joins TRBV28 to TRBJ1-6; 8 bases are a match to TRBD1. Germline V gene data show CDR1 as MDHEN and CDR2 as SYDVKM. Trimming removed 4 bases from V and 3 bases from J; junction bases left unmatched: 8. The CDR3 spans 17 residues. The DNA for the CDR3 is TGTGCCAGCAGTTCTCAGACCGGGACAGGCTATAATTCACCCCTCCACTTT. It is translated as CASSSQTGTGYNSPLHF.

Written as DNA, the CDR3 is TGTGCCAGCAGCGGACACTATGGCTACACCTTC. It is translated as CASSGHYGYTF. This chain links TRBV9 with TRBJ1-2; the D is unclear. V lost 3 bases to trimming and J lost 3 bases, with 3 bases between them. The CDR3 runs 11 residues. CDR1 SGDLS and CDR2 YYNGEE come from the germline V gene.

This clone was counted a few times. CDR3 sequence: CASSPSAGAEGYTF. In DNA, the CDR3 is TGCGCCAGCAGCCCAAGCGCGGGGGCTGAAGGCTACACCTTC. This chain uses TRBV5-1 with TRBJ1-2, with a tentative D call TRBD1 (6 bases). The V gene lost 4 bases and the J gene lost 8 bases, with 18 bases spanning the gap. The CDR3 has 14 amino acids. CDR1 and CDR2 (germline): SGHRS, YFSETQ.

CDR3 DNA: TGTGCCAGCAGTGAAGGGGTGGGAACAGGGACTAACTATGGCTACACCTTC. Its protein is CASSEGVGTGTNYGYTF. The chain combines TRBV6-1 with TRBJ1-2; a weak D match, TRBD1 (6 bases). The V gene lost 1 base and the J gene lost 0 bases, with 15 bases spanning the gap. The CDR3 sequence is 17 residues long. Germline CDR1 MNHNS, CDR2 SASEGT.